Below are 17 T cell receptor beta chains sequenced from a single sample in a study of blood T cells in healthy people across ages. Combining a sample-barcoded 5' primer with a J-beta primer mix, a second PCR ran for roughly 7 to 11 cycles. TCRdb re-analysed the 5' RACE reads in MiXCR, keeping a single row per CDR3 protein. The sample shows fewer than 1,200,000 distinct CDR3 sequences, roughly a quarter of them seen only once. The data also belong to a second study, concerning T cells of mothers and their children.

The specimen sequenced was blood. The receptors originated from a girl aged 2 to 10 in good health.

This chain joins TRBV28 and TRBJ1-2; D is perhaps TRBD1 (5 bases). The CDR3 loop spans 15 amino acids. The germline CDR1 and CDR2 sequences are MDHEN and SYDVKM. V gave up 3 bases and J gave up 4 bases, with 15 bases separating them. The CDR3 coding sequence is TGTGCCAGCAGTTTCCGCCGTGAGGGGAGCTATGGCTACACCTTC. Translated: CASSFRREGSYGYTF.

The genes are TRBV20-1 and TRBJ1-5; a possible D gene is TRBD1 (6 bases). In germline, CDR1 is DFQATT, CDR2 SNEGSKA (reference sequence). CDR3 length equals 14 residues. V was cut by 3 bases and J by 5 bases, with 14 bases left in between. The CDR3 coding sequence is TGCAGTGCTAGCCCGGGACACAACTATCAGCCCCAGCATTTT. Protein: CSASPGHNYQPQHF.

The CDR3 sequence: CASSFEPAGTDTQYF. The CDR3 DNA reads as TGTGCCAGCAGTTTTGAACCTGCGGGGACAGATACGCAGTATTTT. The chain uses TRBV27 and TRBJ2-3; the D gene is possibly TRBD2 (6 bases). Germline V gene data show CDR1 as MNHEY and CDR2 as SMNVEV (reference sequence). CDR3 length: 15 amino acids. Trimming removed 3 bases at V and 3 bases at J, with 13 bases between.

The V and J genes are TRBV29-1 and TRBJ2-1, with 12 bases lining up with TRBD2. V dropped 8 bases and J dropped 5; count of bases not matched to a gene: 16. Per the germline V gene, CDR1 is SQVTM and CDR2 is ANQGSEA. The CDR3 runs to 17 residues. Here the CDR3 reads CSSSPDGLAGWNNEQFF. Written as DNA, the CDR3 is TGCAGCTCCTCTCCCGACGGACTAGCGGGATGGAACAATGAGCAGTTCTTC.

The chain joins TRBV6-5 to TRBJ2-5, with TRBD2 matching 8 bases. Gene TRBJ2-1 matches the end of the DNA better, so the J call may be wrong. The CDR3 is made up of 14 amino acids. From germline, CDR1 is MNHEY and CDR2 SVGAGI. CDR3 loop: CASSRTSNIDEQFF. CDR3 bases: TGTGCCAGCAGTAGGACTAGCAATATCGATGAGCAGTTCTTC.

The CDR3 spells CASSRRREDGNEQFF. The CDR3, as DNA: TGCGCCAGCAGCCGCCGACGGGAGGACGGGAATGAGCAGTTCTTC. The chain employs TRBV4-1 and TRBJ2-5, with 7 positions matching TRBD2. The DNA end is more similar to TRBJ2-1, so the J call may be wrong. The CDR3 sequence is 15 residues long. CDR1 is MGHRA and CDR2 is YSYEKL in the germline V gene.

This clonotype was counted a few times. This sequence joins TRBV29-1 and TRBJ2-7, with 8 bases matching TRBD1. The germline V gene has CDR1 SQVTM and CDR2 ANQGSEA. CDR3 size: 12 residues. The trim removed 1 base at V and 6 bases at J, leaving 2 bases unmatched. CDR3 sequence: CSVEGQGREQYF. The CDR3 bases are TGCAGCGTTGAAGGACAGGGGCGCGAGCAGTACTTC.

This clonotype turned up a few times. The chain couples TRBV6-1 to TRBJ2-3; 7 positions match TRBD1. Germline values: CDR1 MNHNS, CDR2 SASEGT. The CDR3 spans 16 residues. With 3 bases clipped from V and 0 bases from J, the junction kept 6 bases outside the gene matches. CDR3 sequence: CASSEWGTASTDTQYF. The CDR3, as DNA: TGTGCCAGCAGTGAGTGGGGGACAGCTAGCACAGATACGCAGTATTTT.

The rearrangement uses TRBV6-1 and TRBJ2-6, with unresolved D. The CDR3 sequence is 17 residues long. V shed 7 bases and J shed 0 bases, with 16 bases lying between them. In germline, CDR1 is MNHNS, CDR2 SASEGT. The CDR3 reads CASTPSGQSSGANVLTF. In DNA, the CDR3 is TGTGCCAGCACCCCTTCGGGTCAGAGCTCTGGGGCCAACGTCCTGACTTTC.

In its sample, this clonotype ranks as medium-sized. The J gene is TRBJ2-3, the V gene TRBV7-3, with 11 bases lining up with TRBD1. The CDR3 sequence is 15 residues long. CDR1 and CDR2 from the germline V gene are SGHTA and FQGTGA. With 5 bases clipped from V and 6 bases from J, the junction kept 7 bases outside the gene matches. Here the CDR3 reads CASSPGQGAWDTQYF. DNA for the CDR3: TGTGCCAGCAGCCCCGGACAGGGGGCATGGGATACGCAGTATTTT.

V usage is TRBV15 and J usage is TRBJ2-1; the D is unclear. The V end was cut by 1 base, the J end by 9 bases, with 7 bases between. The CDR3 is made up of 12 amino acids. Per germline, CDR1 LNHNV and CDR2 YYDKDF (reference sequence). The CDR3: CATSRADVEQFF. The CDR3, as DNA: TGTGCCACCAGCAGAGCCGACGTTGAGCAGTTCTTC.

The chain has TRBV20-1 and TRBJ1-1; D remains ambiguous. The CDR3 loop spans 11 amino acids. The V gene lost 4 bases and the J gene lost 7 bases, with 10 bases spanning the gap. Germline loops: CDR1 DFQATT, CDR2 SNEGSKA (reference sequence). CDR3 in DNA: TGCAGTGCTATCCCAGGAGTTGAAGCTTTCTTT. This encodes CSAIPGVEAFF.

This clonotype was seen a handful of times. V and J are TRBV4-2 and TRBJ2-1, with a weak D call TRBD2 (6 bases). Germline V CDR1 and CDR2: LGHNA, YNFKEQ. This CDR3 region has 17 residues. The V end was cut by 4 bases, the J end by 0 bases, with 16 bases between. DNA of the CDR3: TGTGCCAGCAGCCTACGAGGAGCGGGTAGCTCCTACAATGAGCAGTTCTTC. Translated, it gives CASSLRGAGSSYNEQFF.

A few counts support this clonotype. At one end, the junction sequence differs from germline, possibly due to a read error. The gene calls are TRBV27 and TRBJ2-5; 8 positions agree with TRBD1. CDR1 is MNHEY and CDR2 is SMNVEV in the germline V gene (reference sequence). The CDR3 extends over 15 amino acids. The DNA for the CDR3 is TGTGCCTGCAGTACGTACAGGGGGTACCAAGAGACCCAGTACTTC. Its translation is CACSTYRGYQETQYF.

The chain links TRBV11-2 to TRBJ1-4; D remains ambiguous. Germline V gene data show CDR1 as SGHAT and CDR2 as FQNNGV. The CDR3 is made up of 13 amino acids. With 4 bases removed from V and 7 bases from J, the gap between germline ends came to 10 bases. CDR3 sequence (DNA): TGTGCCAGCAGCTCTCAGATATCTGAAAAACTGTTTTTT. Amino acids: CASSSQISEKLFF.

The rearrangement links TRBV9 to TRBJ1-1, with D uncertain. The V gene's germline CDR1 is SGDLS and CDR2 YYNGEE. V was pared by 4 bases and J by 4 bases, with 14 bases between. The CDR3 spans 14 residues. CDR3 nucleotides: TGTGCCAGCAGCCCAACCCTGGGAGGCACTGAAGCTTTCTTT. As protein: CASSPTLGGTEAFF. Using reference TRBV9 and TRBJ1-1 for the parts outside the CDR3, the full variable domain is DSGVTQTPKHLITATGQRVTLRCSPRSGDLSVYWYQQSLDQGLQFLIQYYNGEERAKGNILERFSAQQFPDLHSELNLSSLELGDSALYFCASSPTLGGTEAFFGQGTRLTVV.

The CDR3 DNA reads TGCGCCAGCAGCCCGGAGGCCCAATCGCAGGAGCTGTTTTTT. Translated: CASSPEAQSQELFF. The chain combines TRBV5-1 with TRBJ2-2, with a possible D match to TRBD2 (5 bases). Germline lookup yields CDR1 SGHRS and CDR2 YFSETQ. V was cut by 4 bases and J by 10 bases, with 17 bases left in between. The CDR3 is 14 residues long.